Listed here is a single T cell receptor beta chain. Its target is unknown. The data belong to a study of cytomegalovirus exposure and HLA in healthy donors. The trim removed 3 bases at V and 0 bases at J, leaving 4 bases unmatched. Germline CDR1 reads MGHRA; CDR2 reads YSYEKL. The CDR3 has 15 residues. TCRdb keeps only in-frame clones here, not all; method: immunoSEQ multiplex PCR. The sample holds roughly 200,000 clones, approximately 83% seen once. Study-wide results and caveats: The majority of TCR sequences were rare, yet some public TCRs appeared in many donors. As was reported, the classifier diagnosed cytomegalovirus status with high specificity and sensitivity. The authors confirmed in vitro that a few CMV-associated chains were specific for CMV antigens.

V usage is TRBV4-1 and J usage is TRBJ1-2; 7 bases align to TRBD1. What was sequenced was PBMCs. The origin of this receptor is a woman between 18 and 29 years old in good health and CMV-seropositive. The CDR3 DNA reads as TGCGCCAGCAGCCATGGGACAGTAGCTAACTATGGCTACACCTTC. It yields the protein CASSHGTVANYGYTF.